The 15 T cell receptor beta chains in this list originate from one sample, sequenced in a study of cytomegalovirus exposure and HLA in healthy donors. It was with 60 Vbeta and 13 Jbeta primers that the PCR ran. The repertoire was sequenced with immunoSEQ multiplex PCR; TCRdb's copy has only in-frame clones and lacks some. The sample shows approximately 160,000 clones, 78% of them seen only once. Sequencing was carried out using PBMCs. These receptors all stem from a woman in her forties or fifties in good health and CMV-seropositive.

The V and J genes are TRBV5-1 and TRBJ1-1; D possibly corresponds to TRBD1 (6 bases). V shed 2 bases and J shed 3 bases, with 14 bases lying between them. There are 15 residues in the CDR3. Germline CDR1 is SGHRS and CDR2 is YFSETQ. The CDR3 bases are TGCGCCAGCAGCTTTACCGGGACAAAGGACACTGAAGCTTTCTTT. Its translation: CASSFTGTKDTEAFF.

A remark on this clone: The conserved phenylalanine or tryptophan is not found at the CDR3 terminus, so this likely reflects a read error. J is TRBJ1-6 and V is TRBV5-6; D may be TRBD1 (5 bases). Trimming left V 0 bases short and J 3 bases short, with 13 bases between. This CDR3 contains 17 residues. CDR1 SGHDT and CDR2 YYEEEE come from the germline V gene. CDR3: CASSLAIRGNYNSPLHL. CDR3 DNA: TGTGCCAGCAGCTTGGCAATACGGGGGAACTATAATTCACCCCTCCACCTT.

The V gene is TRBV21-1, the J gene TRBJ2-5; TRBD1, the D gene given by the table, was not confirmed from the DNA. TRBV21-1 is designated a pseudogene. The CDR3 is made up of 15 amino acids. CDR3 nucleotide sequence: TGTGCCAGCAGCGCCGCGGGCAGGGGACAAGAGACCCAGTACTTC. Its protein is CASSAAGRGQETQYF.

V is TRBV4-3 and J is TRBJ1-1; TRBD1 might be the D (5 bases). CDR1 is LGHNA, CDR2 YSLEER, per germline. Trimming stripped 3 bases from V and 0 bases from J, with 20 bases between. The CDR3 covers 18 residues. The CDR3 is CASSQATADRIMNTEAFF. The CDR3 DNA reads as TGCGCCAGCAGCCAGGCGACAGCCGACCGAATCATGAACACTGAAGCTTTCTTT.

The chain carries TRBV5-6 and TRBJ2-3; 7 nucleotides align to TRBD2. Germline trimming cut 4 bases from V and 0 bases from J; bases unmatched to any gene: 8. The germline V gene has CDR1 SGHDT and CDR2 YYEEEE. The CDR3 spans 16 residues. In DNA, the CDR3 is TGTGCCAGCAGCCTCGCATGGGGGGGAAGCACAGATACGCAGTATTTT. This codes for CASSLAWGGSTDTQYF.

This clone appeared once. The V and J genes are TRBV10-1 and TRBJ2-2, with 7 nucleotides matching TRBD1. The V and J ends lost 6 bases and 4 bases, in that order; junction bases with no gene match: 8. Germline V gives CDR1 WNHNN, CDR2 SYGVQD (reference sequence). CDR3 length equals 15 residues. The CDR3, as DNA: TGCGCCAGCAGCCCCCGGGACAGTTTCACCGGGGAGCTGTTTTTT. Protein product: CASSPRDSFTGELFF.

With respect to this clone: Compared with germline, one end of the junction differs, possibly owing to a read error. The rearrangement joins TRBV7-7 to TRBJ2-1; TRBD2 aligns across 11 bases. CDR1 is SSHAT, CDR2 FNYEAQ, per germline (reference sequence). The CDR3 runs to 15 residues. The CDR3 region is CASSWGTSGNNEQFF. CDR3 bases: TGTGCTAGCAGCTGGGGGACTAGCGGAAACAATGAGCAGTTCTTC.

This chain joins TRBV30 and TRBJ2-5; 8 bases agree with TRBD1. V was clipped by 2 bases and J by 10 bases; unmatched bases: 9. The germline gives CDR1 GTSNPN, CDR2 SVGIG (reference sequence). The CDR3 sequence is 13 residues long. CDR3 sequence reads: CAWSRRPQGDQYF. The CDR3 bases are TGTGCCTGGAGTCGCCGCCCACAGGGGGACCAGTACTTC.

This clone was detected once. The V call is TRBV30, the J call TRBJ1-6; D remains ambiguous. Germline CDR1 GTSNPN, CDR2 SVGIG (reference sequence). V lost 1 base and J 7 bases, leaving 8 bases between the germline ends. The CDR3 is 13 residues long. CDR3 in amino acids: CAWSADYNSPLHF. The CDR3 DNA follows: TGTGCCTGGAGTGCCGACTACAATTCACCCCTCCACTTT.

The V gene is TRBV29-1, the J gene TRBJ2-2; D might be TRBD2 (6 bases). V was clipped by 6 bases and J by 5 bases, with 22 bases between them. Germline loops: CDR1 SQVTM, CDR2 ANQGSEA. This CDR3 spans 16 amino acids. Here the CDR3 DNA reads TGCAGCGTCCTCCCTCGGGGGAGCACCTCAACCGGGGAGCTGTTTTTT. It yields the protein CSVLPRGSTSTGELFF.

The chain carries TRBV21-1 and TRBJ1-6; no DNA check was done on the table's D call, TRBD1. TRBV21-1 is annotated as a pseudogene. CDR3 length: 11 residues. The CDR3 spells CASSLQAFNHF. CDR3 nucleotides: TGTGCCAGCAGCTTACAGGCTTTCAACCACTTT.

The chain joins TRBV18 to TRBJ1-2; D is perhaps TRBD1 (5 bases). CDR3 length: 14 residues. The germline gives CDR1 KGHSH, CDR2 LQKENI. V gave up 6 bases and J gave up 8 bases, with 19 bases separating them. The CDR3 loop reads CASSPGTLRGGYTF. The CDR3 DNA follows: TGTGCCAGCTCCCCCGGGACTTTGCGGGGAGGCTACACCTTC.

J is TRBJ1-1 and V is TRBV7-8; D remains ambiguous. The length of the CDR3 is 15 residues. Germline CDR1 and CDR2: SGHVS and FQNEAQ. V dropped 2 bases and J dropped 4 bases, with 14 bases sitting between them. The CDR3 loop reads CASSLRRVSGTEAFF. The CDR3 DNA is TGTGCCAGCAGCTTACGTCGGGTGAGTGGCACTGAAGCTTTCTTT.

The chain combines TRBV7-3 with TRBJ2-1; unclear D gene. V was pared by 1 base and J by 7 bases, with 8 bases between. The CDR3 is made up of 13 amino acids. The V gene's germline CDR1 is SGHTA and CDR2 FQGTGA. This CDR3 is CASSLNVGNEQFF. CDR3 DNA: TGTGCCAGCAGCTTAAACGTCGGGAATGAGCAGTTCTTC.

CDR3 residues: CASSFSFQGGRGDTQYF. In nucleotides, the CDR3 is TGTGCCAGCAGTTTCTCATTTCAGGGCGGGAGGGGAGATACGCAGTATTTT. This chain uses TRBV27 with TRBJ2-3, with 9 positions matching TRBD2. Germline CDR1 reads MNHEY; CDR2 reads SMNVEV (reference sequence). After removal of 3 bases from V and 5 bases from J, the junction contained 12 bases not matched to a gene. The CDR3 spans 17 residues.